The entry below describes one TCR beta chain. These data originate in a study of OX40 agonist ivuxolimab in advanced cancers. Assay used: immunoSEQ multiplex PCR; TCRdb lists only in-frame clones, some missing. This table has 60,000 to 75,000 clones, 90% to 95% appearing once. The sequencing here drew on CD4+ or CD8+ T cells sorted from blood, taken in a trial of the OX40 agonist ivuxolimab. This sequence originates from an adult with an advanced solid tumor such as melanoma, head and neck, liver or kidney cancer.

The CDR3 protein is CASSLQGLNTEAFF. The CDR3 coding sequence is TGTGCCAGCAGCTTACAGGGGTTGAACACTGAAGCTTTCTTT. V usage is TRBV9 and J usage is TRBJ1-1; 7 nucleotides agree with TRBD1. J was trimmed by 0 bases and V by 4 bases; bases with no gene match: 3. Germline CDR1 reads SGDLS; CDR2 reads YYNGEE. This CDR3 is built from 14 residues.